These 13 T cell receptor beta chains came from one sample sequenced in a study of T-cell reconstitution after alpha-beta-depleted transplantation in children. Construction of the TCRbeta library involved unique molecular identifiers. Using its own MiXCR run on the PCR reads, TCRdb lists one record per CDR3 protein. The repertoire holds some 500,000 distinct CDR3 sequences, with 30% to 35% as singletons. The sequencing used PBMCs from the stem cell graft donor, collected from the stem cell graft. Every receptor here comes from a human donor who donated a stem cell graft to a child with aplastic anemia.

For this clonotype: One junction end does not reproduce the germline sequence, and a read error may be involved. This chain links TRBV29-1 with TRBJ2-5; tentative D call: TRBD1 (7 bases). The CDR3 loop spans 18 amino acids. Germline V lookup: CDR1 SQVTM, CDR2 ANQGSEA. Here the CDR3 DNA reads TGCAGCGTTGAACAGGGGGTGTGGAGGGCTGGATCCCAAGGGACCCAGTACTTC. Residues: CSVEQGVWRAGSQGTQYF.

The rearrangement joins TRBV11-2 to TRBJ2-3; 12 bases agree with TRBD2. The CDR3 has 15 amino acids. The V and J ends lost 1 base and 5 bases, in that order; junction bases with no gene match: 1. The V gene's germline CDR1 is SGHAT and CDR2 FQNNGV. The CDR3 reads CASSLASGRGDTQYF. The DNA for the CDR3 is TGTGCCAGCAGCTTAGCTAGCGGGAGGGGAGATACGCAGTATTTT.

The chain joins TRBV20-1 to TRBJ2-2, with a weak D call TRBD2 (6 bases). This CDR3 comprises 14 residues. Trimming took off 5 bases at V and 2 bases at J, with 12 bases between the two ends. The germline V gene encodes CDR1 DFQATT and CDR2 SNEGSKA (reference sequence). This chain's CDR3 is CSAGGTDNTGELFF. DNA of the CDR3: TGCAGTGCTGGTGGGACTGATAACACCGGGGAGCTGTTTTTT.

The chain is built from TRBV28 and TRBJ2-7; 9 positions match TRBD1. CDR1 and CDR2 from the germline V gene are MDHEN and SYDVKM. Unmatched junction bases numbered 12, after V lost 2 bases and J lost 4 bases. The CDR3 has 17 residues. DNA of the CDR3: TGTGCCAGCAGTTTAATCGCCCCGGGACAGGGTAAATACGAGCAGTACTTC. It yields the protein CASSLIAPGQGKYEQYF.

The J gene is TRBJ2-1, the V gene TRBV7-2; 9 bases map to TRBD2. V shed 6 bases, J shed 9 bases, and the junction held 12 bases outside the gene matches. Germline-derived CDR1 and CDR2 are SGHTA and FQGNSA. The CDR3 has 15 amino acids. As DNA, the CDR3 is TGTGCCAGCAGGGAGGGTAGCGGGAGAGACAGTGAGCAGTTCTTC. This codes for CASREGSGRDSEQFF.

The J gene is TRBJ1-2, the V gene TRBV5-1, with D possibly matching TRBD1 (6 bases). Per germline, CDR1 SGHRS and CDR2 YFSETQ. With 0 bases removed from V and 5 bases from J, the gap between germline ends came to 14 bases. This CDR3 region has 15 residues. The CDR3 protein is CASSLGAGENYGYTF. DNA for the CDR3: TGCGCCAGCAGCTTGGGGGCAGGGGAAAATTATGGCTACACCTTC.

The J gene is TRBJ1-2, the V gene TRBV5-1; D is unresolved. This CDR3 has 15 amino acids. Germline CDR1 and CDR2: SGHRS and YFSETQ. Trimming removed 4 bases at V and 5 bases at J, with 18 bases between. This chain's CDR3 is CASSTDAGPIYGYTF. The CDR3 DNA reads TGCGCCAGCAGCACCGACGCTGGGCCAATTTATGGCTACACCTTC.

The rearrangement uses TRBV7-8 and TRBJ2-5; D is unresolved. Germline V gives CDR1 SGHVS, CDR2 FQNEAQ. The CDR3 runs to 12 residues. Trimming removed 0 bases at V and 5 bases at J, with 4 bases between. CDR3 sequence (DNA): TGTGCCAGCAGCTTAGCGATCGAGACCCAGTACTTC. Amino acid sequence: CASSLAIETQYF.

The chain is built from TRBV7-2 and TRBJ2-4, with a tentative D call TRBD2 (5 bases). From germline, CDR1 is SGHTA and CDR2 FQGNSA. Trimming pared 5 bases from V and 0 bases from J, leaving 17 bases between. CDR3 length equals 17 residues. This CDR3 is CASSLGERELAKNIQYF. CDR3 DNA sequence: TGTGCCAGCAGCCTTGGGGAGCGAGAACTAGCCAAAAACATTCAGTACTTC.

The J gene is TRBJ2-1, the V gene TRBV10-3; 13 nucleotides match TRBD2. The ends lost 8 bases at V and 9 bases at J; junction bases unmatched: 13. Germline V gene data show CDR1 as ENHRY and CDR2 as SYGVKD. The CDR3 covers 16 residues. The CDR3 loop reads CAIPDQLAGGPSEQFF. The CDR3 nucleotides read TGTGCCATCCCGGACCAACTAGCGGGAGGGCCCAGTGAGCAGTTCTTC.

A few counts support this clonotype. The chain is built from TRBV20-1 and TRBJ1-1; D is unresolved. The CDR3 is 13 residues long. The germline V gene encodes CDR1 DFQATT and CDR2 SNEGSKA (reference sequence). The V and J ends lost 0 bases and 1 base respectively, with 6 bases between them. The CDR3 bases are TGCAGTGCTAGAGATCCGGCGAACACTGAAGCTTTCTTT. Encoded protein: CSARDPANTEAFF.

The CDR3 protein is CASSITHEAASTDTQYF. CDR3 DNA: TGTGCCAGTAGTATAACGCACGAAGCAGCTAGCACAGATACGCAGTATTTT. V gene TRBV19 combines with J gene TRBJ2-3; D gene uncertain. CDR3 length: 17 residues. Trimming took 2 bases from V and 0 from J, leaving 15 bases between them. CDR1 LNHDA and CDR2 SQIVND come from the germline V gene (reference sequence).

The chain carries TRBV27 and TRBJ1-5, with TRBD1 as a possible D gene (6 bases). The CDR3 loop spans 15 amino acids. The germline CDR1 and CDR2 sequences are MNHEY and SMNVEV (reference sequence). V lost 6 bases, J lost 5 bases, and 17 bases lay in between. CDR3 nucleotide sequence: TGTGCCAGCAGCCCTTTCACAGGGTTGGATCAGCCCCAGCATTTT. Translated, it gives CASSPFTGLDQPQHF.